Listed below are T cell receptor beta chains from one sample, sequenced in a study of T cell clones after liver transplantation. This table comes from immunoSEQ multiplex PCR, and its TCRdb copy is limited to in-frame clones, with some not included. In the table there are 85,000 to 130,000 clones, about 81% of which are singletons. Specimen: CD4+ T cells from blood, collected before liver transplant. These receptors were taken from a human donor who received a liver transplant. Both conserved end residues are part of each CDR3.

V	length	J	CDR3
TRBV11-2	16	TRBJ2-4	CASSLAGGVAKNIQYF
TRBV11-2	15	TRBJ2-5	CASSPGLAGGKTQYF
TRBV19	15	TRBJ2-3	CASAGAGEVSDTQYF
TRBV6-1	15	TRBJ1-4	CASTPPGQSLEKLFF
TRBV5-1	15	TRBJ1-1	CASSLAGGPNTEAFF
TRBV2	13	TRBJ2-7	CASSYAGGAEQYF
TRBV10-1	11	TRBJ2-5	CGVVTKETQYF
TRBV19	15	TRBJ2-7	CASSPNRGPAYEQYF
TRBV10-2	16	TRBJ1-3	CASIETGVFSGNTIYF
TRBV7-2	13	TRBJ1-1	CASSLGVQGSAFF
TRBV28	18	TRBJ1-3	CASSRPRGPPSSGNTIYF
TRBV29-1	15	TRBJ1-2	CSVPGTPASFYGYTF
TRBV6-1	16	TRBJ1-5	CASSEGPWTRNQPQHF
TRBV5-8	13	TRBJ2-2	CASSLVRGRELFF
TRBV11-2	14	TRBJ1-2	CASSLWQNNYGYTF
TRBV4-2	14	TRBJ1-4	CASREVPGEGKLFF
TRBV4-3	14	TRBJ2-2	CASSQARNTGELFF
TRBV9	15	TRBJ1-4	CASSPQWTSNEKLFF
TRBV7-2	15	TRBJ2-3	CASSLVGQSADTQYF
TRBV5-1	16	TRBJ1-4	CASSLAAGSSSEKLFF
TRBV10-1	15	TRBJ2-7	CASSNSLAGIQEQYF
TRBV5-4	15	TRBJ2-7	CASSLDSHRPYEQYF
TRBV6-1	12	TRBJ1-2	CASLWGPYGYTF
TRBV9	16	TRBJ2-1	CASSVEGGGLSNEQFF
TRBV28	12	TRBJ1-1	CASEPPRAEAFF
TRBV21-1	16	TRBJ1-6	CASSKVGRADNSPLHF
TRBV19	15	TRBJ2-2	CASSVTRPGTGELFF
TRBV5-1	15	TRBJ2-7	CASSFSGGAPYEQYF
TRBV6-5	14	TRBJ2-7	CASTSLAGGYEQYF
TRBV7-2	16	TRBJ1-2	CASSLTSGGTNYGYTF
TRBV7-2	13	TRBJ2-3	CASSPMRADTQYF
TRBV19	14	TRBJ1-1	CATQRRQWDTEAFF
TRBV19	12	TRBJ2-1	CASSLHWGEQFF
TRBV19	15	TRBJ1-3	CASSRGDRFGNTIYF
TRBV5-6	11	TRBJ1-2	CASRLRGGYTF
TRBV19	14	TRBJ2-4	CASRVAGSKNIQYF
TRBV7-3	14	TRBJ2-1	CASSLSRHYNEQFF
TRBV19	11	TRBJ1-1	CASKHNTEAFF
TRBV6-5	11	TRBJ2-7	CASPRGYEQYF
TRBV7-6	13	TRBJ2-7	CASSPGGGYEQYF
TRBV7-2	15	TRBJ2-5	CASSSEGGQARTQYF
TRBV5-8	16	TRBJ2-2	CASSFHPGVYTGELFF
TRBV5-1	12	TRBJ2-5	CASRQQKETQYF
TRBV19	16	TRBJ2-1	CASSPRQGGSLNEQFF
TRBV2	15	TRBJ2-3	CASKGLGSSTDTQYF
TRBV30	11	TRBJ1-2	CAWSTARGYTF
TRBV7-9	15	TRBJ2-7	CASSLGTTQSYEQYF
TRBV27	15	TRBJ2-2	CASGGQGTGTGELFF
TRBV6-1	15	TRBJ1-3	CASSPLVGGGNTIYF
TRBV5-1	14	TRBJ1-4	CASSSGTGWEKLFF